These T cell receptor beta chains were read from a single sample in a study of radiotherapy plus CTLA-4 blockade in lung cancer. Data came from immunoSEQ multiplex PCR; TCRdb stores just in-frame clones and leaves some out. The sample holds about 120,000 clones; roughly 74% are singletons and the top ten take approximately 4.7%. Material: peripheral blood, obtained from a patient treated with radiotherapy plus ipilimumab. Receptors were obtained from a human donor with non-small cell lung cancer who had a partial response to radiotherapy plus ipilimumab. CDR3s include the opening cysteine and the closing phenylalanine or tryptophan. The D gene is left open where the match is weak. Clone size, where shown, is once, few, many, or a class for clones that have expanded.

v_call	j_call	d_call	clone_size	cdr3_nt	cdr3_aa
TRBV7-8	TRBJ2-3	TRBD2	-	TGTGCCAGCAGCTCAGGGACTAGCGGCCGCACAGATACGCAGTATTTT	CASSSGTSGRTDTQYF
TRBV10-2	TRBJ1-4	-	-	TGCGCCAGCAGTGAGTTCACTATACAGGGCCTGGAAGATGAAAAACTGTTTTTT	CASSEFTIQGLEDEKLFF
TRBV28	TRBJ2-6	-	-	TGTGCCAGCGCTATTATTCCAACCCTCTCTGGGGCCAACGTCCTGACTTTC	CASAIIPTLSGANVLTF
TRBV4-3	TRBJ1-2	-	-	TGCGCCAGCAGCCACTCGACAACTAACTATGGCTACACCTTC	CASSHSTTNYGYTF
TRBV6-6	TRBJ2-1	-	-	TGTGCCAGCAGTTATGAGGGAACAGGGTACAATGAGCAGTTCTTC	CASSYEGTGYNEQFF
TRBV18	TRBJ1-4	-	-	TGTGCCAGCTCCCCTCAGGGGACGGGAAATGAAAAACTGTTTTTT	CASSPQGTGNEKLFF
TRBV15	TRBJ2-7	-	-	TGTGCCACCAGCAGAGAGGGCGTTTCCTACGAGCAGTACTTC	CATSREGVSYEQYF
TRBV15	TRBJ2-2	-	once	TGTGCCACCAGCAGACAAGGGAGCGGGGAGCTGTTTTTT	CATSRQGSGELFF
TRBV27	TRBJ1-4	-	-	TGTGCCAGCAGCCCCTACGATGCAACTAATGAAAAACTGTTTTTT	CASSPYDATNEKLFF
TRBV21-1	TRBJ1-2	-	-	TGTGCCAGCAGCAAAGGGACAGGGGACCTCAATGGCTACACCTTC	CASSKGTGDLNGYTF
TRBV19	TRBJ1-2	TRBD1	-	TGTGCCAGTAGCCGAGTATGGGGACAGGGGGCAATCGATGGCTACACCTTC	CASSRVWGQGAIDGYTF
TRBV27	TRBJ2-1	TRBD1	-	TGTGCCAGCAGCCAATGGACAGGGACATCCTACAATGAGCAGTTCTTC	CASSQWTGTSYNEQFF
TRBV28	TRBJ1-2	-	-	TGTGCCAGCAGTTCCTATTATGGCTACACCTTC	CASSSYYGYTF
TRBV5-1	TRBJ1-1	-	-	TGCGCCAGCAGCTTGGATCAGAACACTGAAGCTTTCTTT	CASSLDQNTEAFF
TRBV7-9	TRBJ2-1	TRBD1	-	TGTGCCAGCAGCTTACAGGGGGCCAGCTCCTACAATGAGCAGTTCTTC	CASSLQGASSYNEQFF
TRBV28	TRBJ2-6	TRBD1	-	TGTGCCAGCAGTCCGCCCGGGACAGCCCTCTCTGGGGCCAACGTCCTGACTTTC	CASSPPGTALSGANVLTF
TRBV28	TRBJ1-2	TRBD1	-	TGTGCCAGCAGCTACCAGGGGGATCATGGCTACACCTTC	CASSYQGDHGYTF
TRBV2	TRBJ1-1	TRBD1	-	TGTGCCAGCAGTAGACAGGGGCAGGGTGAAGCTTTCTTT	CASSRQGQGEAFF
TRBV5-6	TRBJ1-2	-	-	TGTGCCAGCAGCTTTGAGAGGGGAGGAGGCTACACCTTC	CASSFERGGGYTF
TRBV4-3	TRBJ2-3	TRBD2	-	TGCGCCAGCAGCCGGCGGGGCCCTCTAGCGGCTAGCACAGATACGCAGTATTTT	CASSRRGPLAASTDTQYF
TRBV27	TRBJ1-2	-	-	TGTGCCAGCAGTTTAGAGTATGGCTACACCTTC	CASSLEYGYTF
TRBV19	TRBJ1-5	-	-	TGTGCCAGTAGTACCTCCGATCAGCCCCAGCATTTT	CASSTSDQPQHF
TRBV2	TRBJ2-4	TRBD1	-	TGTGCCAGCAACCGGGACAGCGGAGCGAACATTCAGTACTTC	CASNRDSGANIQYF
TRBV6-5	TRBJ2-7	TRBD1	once	TGTGCCAGCAGTTCCGTGACAGGGGCCTCCTACGAGCAGTACTTC	CASSSVTGASYEQYF
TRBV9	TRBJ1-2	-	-	TGTGCCAGCAGCGTAGCAGAGCAAGGGGCTGGCTACACCTTC	CASSVAEQGAGYTF
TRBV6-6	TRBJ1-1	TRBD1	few	TGTGCAACAGGGGAGAACACTGAAGCTTTCTTT	CATGENTEAFF
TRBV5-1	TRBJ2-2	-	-	TGCGCCAGCAGAACAGAGGGCCGGGGTAGCGCCGGGGAGCTGTTTTTT	CASRTEGRGSAGELFF
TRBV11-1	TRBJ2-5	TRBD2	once	TGTGCCAGCAGCTTACCGACTAGCGGGAGATTAAGGGAGACCCAGTACTTC	CASSLPTSGRLRETQYF
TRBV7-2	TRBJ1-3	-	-	TGTGCCAGCAGCCCACGACAGGACCTGAGCTCTGGAAACACCATATATTTT	CASSPRQDLSSGNTIYF
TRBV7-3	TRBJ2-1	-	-	TGTGCCAGCAGCCCCGGGTCCTACAATGAGCAGTTCTTC	CASSPGSYNEQFF
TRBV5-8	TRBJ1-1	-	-	TGTGCCAGCAGCACGAACAGCCTTCCCACTGAAGCTTTCTTT	CASSTNSLPTEAFF
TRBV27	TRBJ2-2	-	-	TGTGCCAGTGAGGATGGCGGGGAGCTGTTTTTT	CASEDGGELFF
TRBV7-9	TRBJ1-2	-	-	TGTGCCAGCAGCTACCCAGGGGAGTCTCCAAACTATGGCTACACCTTC	CASSYPGESPNYGYTF
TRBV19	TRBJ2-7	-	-	TGTGCCAGTAGTAGGCGGCATGGATCCGACGAGCAGTACTTC	CASSRRHGSDEQYF
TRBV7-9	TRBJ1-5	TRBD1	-	TGTGCCAGCAGCTTAGAGACAGGGGGTGCGAATCAGCCCCAGCATTTT	CASSLETGGANQPQHF
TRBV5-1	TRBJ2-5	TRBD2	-	TGCGCCAGCAGCTCGGGACTAGCGGGAGCGGGGGAGACCCAGTACTTC	CASSSGLAGAGETQYF
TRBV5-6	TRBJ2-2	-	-	TGTGCCAGCAGCAGTCCGGGACTGCTAGCGGGGGAGCTGTTTTTT	CASSSPGLLAGELFF
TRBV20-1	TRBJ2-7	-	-	TGCAGTGCTCGGGGTAGCGGCGAGCAGTACTTC	CSARGSGEQYF
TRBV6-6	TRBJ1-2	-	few	TGTGCCAGCAGTCCAGCGGGCGGCTATGGCTACACCTTC	CASSPAGGYGYTF
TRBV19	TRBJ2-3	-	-	TGTGCCAGTAGTATCCCCGGGGGGCCAAGCACAGATACGCAGTATTTT	CASSIPGGPSTDTQYF
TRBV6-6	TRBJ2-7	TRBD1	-	TGTGCCAGCAGACAGGGGGACGCCTACGAGCAGTACTTC	CASRQGDAYEQYF
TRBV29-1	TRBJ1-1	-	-	TGCAGCGTTGGTCTAAACACTGAAGCTTTCTTT	CSVGLNTEAFF
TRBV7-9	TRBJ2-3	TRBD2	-	TGTGCCAGCAGCTTTGCGGGACTAGCTACAGATACGCAGTATTTT	CASSFAGLATDTQYF
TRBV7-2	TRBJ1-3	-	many	TGTGCCAGCAGCTTAGTTTCAGTCGGAAACACCATATATTTT	CASSLVSVGNTIYF
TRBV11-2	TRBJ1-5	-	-	TGTGCCAGCAGCTTAGGGGGGCATCAGCCCCAGCATTTT	CASSLGGHQPQHF
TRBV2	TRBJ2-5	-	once	TGTGCCAGTTCCTCGGATAAGAGGGCAGCGACCCAGTACTTC	CASSSDKRAATQYF
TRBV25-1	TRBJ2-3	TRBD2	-	TGTGCCAGCAGTGTCTTGACTAGCGGGAGCGGGGATACGCAGTATTTT	CASSVLTSGSGDTQYF
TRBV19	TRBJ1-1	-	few	TGTGCCAGTAGTGTGGGGCAGAACACTGAAGCTTTCTTT	CASSVGQNTEAFF
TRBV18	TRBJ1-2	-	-	TGTGCCAGCTCACCCCGCGGAGGGTTGGGCTACACCTTC	CASSPRGGLGYTF
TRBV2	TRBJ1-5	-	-	TGTGCCGGCGGGAGACAGAATCAGCCCCAGCATTTT	CAGGRQNQPQHF
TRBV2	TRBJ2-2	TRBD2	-	TGTGCCAGCGCCCTCGATAGGAGCGGGATCACCGGGGAGCTGTTTTTT	CASALDRSGITGELFF
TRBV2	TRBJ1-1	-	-	TGTGCCAGCATACCCCCGGGGGGCGGCGCTGAAGCTTTCTTT	CASIPPGGGAEAFF
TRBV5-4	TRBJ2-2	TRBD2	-	TGTGCCAGCAGCTCCAAGCGGGAGGCGGACACCGGGGAGCTGTTTTTT	CASSSKREADTGELFF
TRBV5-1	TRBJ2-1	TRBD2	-	TGCGCCAGCAGCTTGGGAGGATCGGGACTAGCGGCCTACAATGAGCAGTTCTTC	CASSLGGSGLAAYNEQFF
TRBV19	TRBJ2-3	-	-	TGTGCCAGTAAAGGGGCGGTAAGCCCTACAGATACGCAGTATTTT	CASKGAVSPTDTQYF
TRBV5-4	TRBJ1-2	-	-	TGTGCCAGCAGCCCTTTCAGACAGGTCGGTTCGTATGGCTACACCTTC	CASSPFRQVGSYGYTF
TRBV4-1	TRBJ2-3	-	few	TGCGCCAGCAGCCAGAAAACGGGAGTTAGCACAGATACGCAGTATTTT	CASSQKTGVSTDTQYF
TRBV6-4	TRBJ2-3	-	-	TGTGCCAGCAGTGCGGGACTTCGTCGCCCAGATACGCAGTATTTT	CASSAGLRRPDTQYF
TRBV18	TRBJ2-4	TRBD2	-	TGTGCCAGCTCCCTTGGACTAGCGACCAAAAACATTCAGTACTTC	CASSLGLATKNIQYF